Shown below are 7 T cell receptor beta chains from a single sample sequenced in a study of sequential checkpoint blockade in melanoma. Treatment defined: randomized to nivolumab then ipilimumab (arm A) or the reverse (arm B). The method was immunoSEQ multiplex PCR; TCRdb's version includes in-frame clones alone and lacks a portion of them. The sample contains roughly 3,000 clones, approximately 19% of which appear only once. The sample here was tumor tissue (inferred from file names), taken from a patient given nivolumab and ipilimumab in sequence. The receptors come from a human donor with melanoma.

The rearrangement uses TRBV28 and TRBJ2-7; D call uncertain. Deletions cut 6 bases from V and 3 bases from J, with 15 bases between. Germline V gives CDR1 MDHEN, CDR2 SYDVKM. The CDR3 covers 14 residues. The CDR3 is CASRAAPNLYEQYF. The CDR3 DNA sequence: TGTGCCAGCAGGGCCGCCCCGAACCTCTACGAGCAGTACTTC.

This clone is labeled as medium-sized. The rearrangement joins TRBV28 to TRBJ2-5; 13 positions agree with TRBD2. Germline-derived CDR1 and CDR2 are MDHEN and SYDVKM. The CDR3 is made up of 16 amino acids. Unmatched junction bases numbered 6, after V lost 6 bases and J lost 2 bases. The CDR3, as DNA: TGTGCCAGCAGAAACGGACTAGCGGGGGAACAAGAGACCCAGTACTTC. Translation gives CASRNGLAGEQETQYF.

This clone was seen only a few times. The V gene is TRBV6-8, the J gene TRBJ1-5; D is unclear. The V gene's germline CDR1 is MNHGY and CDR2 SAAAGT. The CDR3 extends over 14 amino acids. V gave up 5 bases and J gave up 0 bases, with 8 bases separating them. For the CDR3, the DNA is TGTGCCAGCAGTGTGACACATAGCAATCAGCCCCAGCATTTT. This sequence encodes CASSVTHSNQPQHF.

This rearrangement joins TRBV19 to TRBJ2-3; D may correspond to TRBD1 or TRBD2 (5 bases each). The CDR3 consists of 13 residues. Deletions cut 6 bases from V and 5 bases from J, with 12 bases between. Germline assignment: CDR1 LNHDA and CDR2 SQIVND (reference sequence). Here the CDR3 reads CASSGARGDTQYF. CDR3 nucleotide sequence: TGTGCCAGTAGCGGGGCCCGGGGAGATACGCAGTATTTT. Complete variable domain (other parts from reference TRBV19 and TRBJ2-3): DGGITQSPKYLFRKEGQNVTLSCEQNLNHDAMYWYRQDPGQGLRLIYYSQIVNDFQKGDIAEGYSVSREKKESFPLTVTSAQKNPTAFYLCASSGARGDTQYFGPGTRLTVL.

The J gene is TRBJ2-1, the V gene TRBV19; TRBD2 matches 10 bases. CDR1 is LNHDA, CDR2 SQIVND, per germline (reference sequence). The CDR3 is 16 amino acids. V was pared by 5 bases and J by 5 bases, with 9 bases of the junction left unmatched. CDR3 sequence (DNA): TGTGCCAGTAGTCTAGGTAGCGGGGGGACTAACAATGAGCAGTTCTTC. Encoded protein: CASSLGSGGTNNEQFF.

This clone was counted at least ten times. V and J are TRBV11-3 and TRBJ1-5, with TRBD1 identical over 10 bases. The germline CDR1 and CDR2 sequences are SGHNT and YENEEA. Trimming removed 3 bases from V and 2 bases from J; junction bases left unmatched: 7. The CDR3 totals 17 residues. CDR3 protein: CASSFSTGTGGNQPQHF. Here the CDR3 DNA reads TGTGCCAGCAGCTTTTCAACCGGGACAGGGGGCAATCAGCCCCAGCATTTT. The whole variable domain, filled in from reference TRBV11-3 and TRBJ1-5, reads EAGVVQSPRYKIIEKKQPVAFWCNPISGHNTLYWYLQNLGQGPELLIRYENEEAVDDSQLPKDRFSAERLKGVDSTLKIQPAELGDSAVYLCASSFSTGTGGNQPQHFGDGTRLSIL.

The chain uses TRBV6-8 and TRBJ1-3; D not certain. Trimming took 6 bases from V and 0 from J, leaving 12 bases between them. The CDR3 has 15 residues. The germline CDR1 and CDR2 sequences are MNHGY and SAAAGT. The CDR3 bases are TGTGCCAGCAGCCGATCAGGTCGCTCTGGAAACACCATATATTTT. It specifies CASSRSGRSGNTIYF.